Presented here are 29 T cell receptor beta chains from one specimen sequenced in a study of T cells in Graves' hyperthyroidism and ophthalmopathy. The TCR beta CDR3 regions underwent amplification using RNA transcripts as the source. TCR CDR3 regions were first amplified by RT-PCR with HTBI primers. MiXCR was run by TCRdb on the multiplex PCR reads, yielding one entry per CDR3 protein. The sample has about 300,000 distinct CDR3 sequences, around a sixth seen once. The sample consisted of blood. These receptors were obtained from a man aged 30 to 39 with Graves' hyperthyroidism.

The chain employs TRBV3-1 and TRBJ2-2; D is perhaps TRBD2 (5 bases). Trimming removed 1 base at V and 6 bases at J, with 9 bases between. Per the germline V gene, CDR1 is LGHDT and CDR2 is YNNKEL (reference sequence). This CDR3 is built from 14 residues. The CDR3 region is CASSQGRGSGELFF. Here the CDR3 DNA reads TGTGCCAGCAGCCAAGGTAGAGGGTCCGGGGAGCTGTTTTTT.

This clonotype came up many times. The chain is built from TRBV5-1 and TRBJ2-6; possibly TRBD1 or TRBD2 for D (5 bases each). The CDR3 totals 16 residues. Trimming left V 3 bases short and J 0 bases short, with 10 bases between. CDR1 is SGHRS, CDR2 YFSETQ, per germline. The CDR3 here is CASSWTRGSGANVLTF. CDR3 nucleotide sequence: TGCGCCAGCAGCTGGACGAGGGGCTCTGGGGCCAACGTCCTGACTTTC.

This clonotype was observed many times. The chain employs TRBV11-2 and TRBJ2-1, with 7 bases lining up with TRBD2. CDR1 is SGHAT, CDR2 FQNNGV, per germline. The CDR3 extends over 16 amino acids. Germline trimming cut 2 bases from V and 7 bases from J; bases unmatched to any gene: 11. CDR3 sequence: CASSLSGGSSRNEQFF. In DNA, the CDR3 is TGTGCCAGCAGCTTATCTGGCGGGAGTAGTAGGAATGAGCAGTTCTTC. The complete variable domain, with remaining parts taken from reference TRBV11-2 and TRBJ2-1, reads EAGVAQSPRYKIIEKRQSVAFWCNPISGHATLYWYQQILGQGPKLLIQFQNNGVVDDSQLPKDRFSAERLKGVDSTLKIQPAKLEDSAVYLCASSLSGGSSRNEQFFGPGTRLTVL.

This clonotype was counted at least ten times. The rearrangement uses TRBV20-1 and TRBJ1-6; D is unresolved. The V end was cut by 5 bases, the J end by 7 bases, with 15 bases between. Germline CDR1 DFQATT, CDR2 SNEGSKA (reference sequence). The CDR3 length is 14 residues. CDR3 bases: TGCAGTGCTGGGCTTTGGACGGAAAATTCACCCCTCCACTTT. Its translation is CSAGLWTENSPLHF.

This clonotype was recorded many times. This chain links TRBV27 with TRBJ2-1; the D is unclear. The CDR3 extends over 14 amino acids. Trimming pared 3 bases from V and 5 bases from J, leaving 11 bases between. From germline, CDR1 is MNHEY and CDR2 SMNVEV (reference sequence). The CDR3 nucleotides read TGTGCCAGCAGTTTTGGTGGGCCGGACAATGAGCAGTTCTTC. Amino acids: CASSFGGPDNEQFF.

The V gene is TRBV14, the J gene TRBJ2-5; D might be TRBD2 (6 bases). The V and J ends lost 4 bases and 4 bases respectively, with 19 bases between them. CDR3 length equals 16 residues. Germline values: CDR1 SGHDN, CDR2 FVKESK. The CDR3 bases are TGTGCCAGCAGCCGACCGGGAAACGGGAGAAGAGAGACCCAGTACTTC. Protein product: CASSRPGNGRRETQYF.

The table lists this clonotype with many counts. The chain couples TRBV12-3 or TRBV12-4 to TRBJ1-5; maybe TRBD1 (5 bases). V was cut by 3 bases and J by 5 bases, with 8 bases left in between. The CDR3 extends over 13 amino acids. In DNA, the CDR3 is TGTGCCAGCAGTTTGGGGCTAGATCAGCCCCAGCATTTT. This codes for CASSLGLDQPQHF.

V usage is TRBV27 and J usage is TRBJ2-7; 7 bases agree with TRBD1. CDR1 is MNHEY and CDR2 is SMNVEV in the germline V gene (reference sequence). There are 13 residues in the CDR3. V lost 6 bases to trimming and J lost 4 bases; unmatched junction nucleotides: 6. The CDR3 DNA reads TGTGCCAGCAGCCTCACACAGGGGTACGAGCAGTACTTC. Translated, it gives CASSLTQGYEQYF.

As concerns this clonotype: Sequence at one end of the junction differs from germline and may be a read error. The rearrangement uses TRBV2 and TRBJ1-2; D uncertain. The CDR3 is made up of 12 amino acids. Germline V gene lookup returns CDR1 SNHLY and CDR2 FYNNEI. The CDR3 nucleotides read TGTACCAGCAGATTCATCAACTATGGCTACACCTTC. Its translation: CTSRFINYGYTF.

This clonotype was detected only a few times. The chain couples TRBV9 to TRBJ2-3; unclear D gene. V was shortened by 2 bases and J by 6 bases, with 10 bases between the two germline ends. Germline CDR1 is SGDLS and CDR2 is YYNGEE. The CDR3 loop spans 13 amino acids. The DNA of the CDR3 is TGTGCCAGCAGCGTCTCGGCCTGGGATACGCAGTATTTT. It encodes CASSVSAWDTQYF.

This clonotype was detected many times. This chain joins TRBV9 and TRBJ2-7; D perhaps matches TRBD1 (5 bases). CDR1 is SGDLS, CDR2 YYNGEE, per germline. There are 14 residues in the CDR3. V lost 0 bases and J 2 bases, leaving 9 bases between the germline ends. CDR3 residues: CASSVGGAAYEQYF. CDR3 nucleotides: TGTGCCAGCAGCGTAGGTGGGGCGGCCTACGAGCAGTACTTC.

This clonotype came up many times. The genes are TRBV5-5 and TRBJ2-7; D is possibly TRBD1 or TRBD2 (5 bases each). Trimming stripped 0 bases from V and 7 bases from J, with 8 bases between. Germline-derived CDR1 and CDR2 are SGHKS and YYEKEE (reference sequence). The length of the CDR3 is 12 residues. CDR3 loop: CASSLVGVEQYF. CDR3 in DNA: TGTGCCAGCAGCTTGGTGGGGGTTGAGCAGTACTTC. The full variable domain, its missing parts supplied by reference TRBV5-5 and TRBJ2-7, is DAGVTQSPTHLIKTRGQQVTLRCSPISGHKSVSWYQQVLGQGPQFIFQYYEKEERGRGNFPDRFSARQFPNYSSELNVNALLLGDSALYLCASSLVGVEQYFGPGTRLTVT.

This clonotype was seen only a few times. The chain recombines TRBV20-1 with TRBJ2-6; TRBD1 matches at 10 bases. The CDR3 loop spans 14 amino acids. CDR1 is DFQATT, CDR2 SNEGSKA, per germline (reference sequence). The V segment lost 7 bases and the J segment 4 bases; nucleotides outside the gene matches: 4. The CDR3 spells CSGQGALGANVLTF. CDR3 nucleotide sequence: TGCAGTGGACAGGGGGCGCTGGGGGCCAACGTCCTGACTTTC.

The V gene is TRBV5-1, the J gene TRBJ2-5; no clear D gene. Germline assignment: CDR1 SGHRS and CDR2 YFSETQ. Trimming stripped 0 bases from V and 2 bases from J, with 11 bases between. The CDR3 is 15 residues long. The DNA of the CDR3 is TGCGCCAGCAGCTTGGGACCGACGGATCAAGAGACCCAGTACTTC. It is translated as CASSLGPTDQETQYF.

In its sample, this clonotype was seen many times. V and J are TRBV30 and TRBJ2-7; D gene unclear. V was trimmed by 2 bases and J by 4 bases, leaving 9 bases between them. This CDR3 has 12 residues. Germline V CDR1 and CDR2: GTSNPN, SVGIG (reference sequence). The CDR3 protein is CAWSYSTYEQYF. The CDR3 DNA reads as TGTGCCTGGAGTTATAGTACTTACGAGCAGTACTTC.

This clonotype showed up just a few times. The CDR3 is CATGGTGRTGELFF. Written as DNA, the CDR3 is TGTGCCACCGGGGGGACAGGGCGGACCGGGGAGCTGTTTTTT. The V call is TRBV15, the J call TRBJ2-2, with 9 nucleotides matching TRBD1. The CDR3 totals 14 residues. V lost 8 bases to trimming and J lost 5 bases; unmatched junction nucleotides: 6. The germline V gene has CDR1 LNHNV and CDR2 YYDKDF (reference sequence).

Concerning this clonotype: Because it lacks the conserved phenylalanine or tryptophan at the end, this CDR3 is likely a read error. The chain recombines TRBV30 with TRBJ2-1, with TRBD1 matching over 12 bases. CDR1 is GTSNPN, CDR2 SVGIG, per germline (reference sequence). The J segment lost 1 base and the V segment lost 3 bases, leaving 1 base of the junction unmatched. CDR3 length: 15 amino acids. CDR3 residues: CAWRGQGASYNEQFL. The CDR3 region has the DNA TGTGCCTGGAGGGGACAGGGGGCTTCCTACAATGAGCAGTTCCTC.

This clonotype was seen ten or more times. The rearrangement uses TRBV7-8 and TRBJ1-1; 10 bases line up with TRBD1. The V and J ends lost 6 bases and 3 bases, in that order; junction bases with no gene match: 4. Looked up from germline, CDR1 is SGHVS and CDR2 is FQNEAQ. The CDR3 length is 14 residues. DNA of the CDR3: TGTGCCAGCAGTAGGGGGACAGGGGACACTGAAGCTTTCTTT. Translating it yields CASSRGTGDTEAFF.

This clonotype has just a few counts. This chain joins TRBV24-1 and TRBJ1-3, with D unresolved. The CDR3 is made up of 13 amino acids. Trimming cost V 12 bases and J 0 bases, with 11 bases left between them. Per germline, CDR1 KGHDR and CDR2 SFDVKD. CDR3 DNA: TGTGCCCCGGTATCCCCCTCTGGAAACACCATATATTTT. Residues: CAPVSPSGNTIYF.

This clonotype was counted ten times or more. This chain connects TRBV5-1 to TRBJ2-1; no clear D gene. Germline V gives CDR1 SGHRS, CDR2 YFSETQ. The CDR3 has 12 amino acids. V lost 0 bases, J lost 9 bases, and 7 bases lay in between. The CDR3 nucleotides are TGCGCCAGCAGCTTGGTAGCAGTTGAGCAGTTCTTC. As protein: CASSLVAVEQFF.

This clonotype was detected a few times. The gene calls are TRBV3-1 and TRBJ2-5, with D possibly matching TRBD2 (6 bases). The V end lost 5 bases, the J end lost 9 bases, and 19 bases lay between the germline ends. Germline V CDR1 and CDR2: LGHDT, YNNKEL (reference sequence). The CDR3 consists of 14 residues. In DNA, the CDR3 is TGTGCCAGCAGCGGGAGCGCCGTGTGGGAGGCCCAGTACTTC. Translating it yields CASSGSAVWEAQYF.

This clonotype turned up a few times. This rearrangement joins TRBV6-6 to TRBJ2-1, with D possibly TRBD2 on 7 matching bases. Germline loops: CDR1 MNHNY, CDR2 SVGAGI (reference sequence). V lost 1 base and J 7 bases, leaving 23 bases between the germline ends. The length of the CDR3 is 18 residues. The CDR3 DNA reads TGTGCCAGCAGTTACTTGAGGGGGAGGGTTTCGTCGAGTAATGAGCAGTTCTTC. Translating it yields CASSYLRGRVSSSNEQFF.

This clonotype was seen ten or more times. V gene TRBV20-1 combines with J gene TRBJ2-1; D is possibly TRBD2 (6 bases). Trimming removed 5 bases at V and 0 bases at J, with 20 bases between. The CDR3 loop spans 17 amino acids. CDR1 is DFQATT and CDR2 is SNEGSKA in the germline V gene (reference sequence). In DNA, the CDR3 is TGCAGTGCTTTGGACACACACAAGACTAGCTCCTACAATGAGCAGTTCTTC. Translated: CSALDTHKTSSYNEQFF.

This clonotype was picked up a small number of times. The J gene is TRBJ1-2, the V gene TRBV20-1, with D tentatively TRBD1 (5 bases). Germline V gene lookup returns CDR1 DFQATT and CDR2 SNEGSKA (reference sequence). This CDR3 has 12 residues. The V end was cut by 6 bases, the J end by 3 bases, with 11 bases between. The CDR3 region has the DNA TGCAGTGCCCTGGGGGGGGACTATGGCTACACCTTC. Translated, it gives CSALGGDYGYTF.

This clonotype was seen a few times. The CDR3 DNA is TGTGCCAGCACTATAGAGGCTAGGGGGGCGCTCGATGAAAAACTGTTTTTT. Its protein is CASTIEARGALDEKLFF. V gene TRBV12-3 or TRBV12-4 combines with J gene TRBJ1-4; D might be TRBD1 (6 bases). The CDR3 extends over 17 amino acids. With 7 bases removed from V and 6 bases from J, the gap between germline ends came to 24 bases.

This clonotype was recorded many times. J is TRBJ2-1 and V is TRBV28; 15 bases agree with TRBD2. CDR1 MDHEN and CDR2 SYDVKM come from the germline V gene. V shed 7 bases, J shed 6 bases, and the junction held 7 bases outside the gene matches. The length of the CDR3 is 16 residues. The CDR3 sequence is CASTVGLAGGGNEQFF. The DNA for the CDR3 is TGTGCCAGCACCGTGGGACTAGCGGGAGGAGGCAATGAGCAGTTCTTC.

V usage is TRBV5-1 and J usage is TRBJ2-1, with TRBD1 matching over 9 bases. This CDR3 has 13 amino acids. CDR1 and CDR2 from the germline V gene are SGHRS and YFSETQ. Losses at the gene ends were 5 bases for V and 11 bases for J; bases not matched to a gene: 8. CDR3 coding DNA: TGCGCCAGCAGTTCTACTGGGACAGGGAAGCAGTTCTTC. It translates to CASSSTGTGKQFF.

In its sample, this clonotype was seen many times. The chain is built from TRBV20-1 and TRBJ2-3; tentative D call: TRBD1 (6 bases). Per germline, CDR1 DFQATT and CDR2 SNEGSKA (reference sequence). CDR3 length: 14 residues. V was clipped by 0 bases and J by 3 bases, with 10 bases between them. CDR3 in DNA: TGCAGTGCTAGAGATCAAGGGGGTACAGATACGCAGTATTTT. This codes for CSARDQGGTDTQYF.

The gene calls are TRBV2 and TRBJ1-1, with TRBD1 matching over 8 bases. CDR1 is SNHLY and CDR2 is FYNNEI in the germline V gene. CDR3 length: 11 amino acids. The V segment lost 5 bases and the J segment 11 bases; nucleotides outside the gene matches: 4. The CDR3 reads CASSWTGRAFF. The CDR3 bases are TGTGCCAGCAGTTGGACAGGGCGGGCTTTCTTT.